The sample holds a few counts of the clone carrying this TCR beta chain. Its antigen is undetermined. A NOSPECS grade of at least 4, a Clinical Activity Score of at least 3 and duration under 3 months were recorded in ophthalmopathy patients. The data were taken from a study of T cells in Graves' hyperthyroidism and ophthalmopathy. Looking at the study overall: Pretreatment peripheral blood was obtained at initial diagnosis. Findings of the study overall: Expanded thyroid clonotypes (above 0.001) were mostly also found in blood. Stable hyperthyroidism was separated from ophthalmopathy by a model based on 13 V-J features.

CDR3 length: 16 residues. Trimming took 1 base from V and 2 from J, leaving 14 bases between them. Per the germline V gene, CDR1 is PRHDT and CDR2 is FYEKMQ (reference sequence). Amplification of TCR beta CDR3 regions was performed using RNA transcripts as template. HTBI primers were employed in a first-round RT-PCR of the TCR CDR3. TCRdb ran MiXCR on the multiplex PCR reads and lists one entry per CDR3 protein. This repertoire shows nearly 600,000 distinct CDR3 sequences, 13% to 15% found once; its top ten account for less than 9%. The rearrangement links TRBV13 to TRBJ2-5; D is perhaps TRBD2 (5 bases). Sequencing used blood. This clonotype was sampled from a woman aged 18-29 years with Graves' ophthalmopathy. In DNA, the CDR3 is TGTGCCAGCAGCTTAGTGTGGGAGCCACATCAAGAGACCCAGTACTTC. Translated, it gives CASSLVWEPHQETQYF. Filled out from reference TRBV13 and TRBJ2-5, the complete variable domain reads AAGVIQSPRHLIKEKRETATLKCYPIPRHDTVYWYQQGPGQDPQFLISFYEKMQSDKGSIPDRFSAQQFSDYHSELNMSSLELGDSALYFCASSLVWEPHQETQYFGPGTRLLVL.